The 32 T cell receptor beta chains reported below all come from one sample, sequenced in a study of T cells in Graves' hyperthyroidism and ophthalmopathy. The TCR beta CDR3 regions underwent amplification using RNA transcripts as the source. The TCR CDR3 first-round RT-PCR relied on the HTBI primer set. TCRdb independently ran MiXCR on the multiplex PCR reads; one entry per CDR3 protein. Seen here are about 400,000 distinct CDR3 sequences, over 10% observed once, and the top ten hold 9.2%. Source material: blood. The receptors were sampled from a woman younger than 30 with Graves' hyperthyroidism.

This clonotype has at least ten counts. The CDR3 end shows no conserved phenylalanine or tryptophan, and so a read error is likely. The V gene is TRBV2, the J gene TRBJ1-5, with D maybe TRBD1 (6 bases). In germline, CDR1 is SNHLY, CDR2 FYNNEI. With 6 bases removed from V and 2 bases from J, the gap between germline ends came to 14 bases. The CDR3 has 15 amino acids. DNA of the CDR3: TGTGCCAGCAGAGAGGGGGGTGCGGGCAATCAGCCCCAGCATTGT. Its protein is CASREGGAGNQPQHC.

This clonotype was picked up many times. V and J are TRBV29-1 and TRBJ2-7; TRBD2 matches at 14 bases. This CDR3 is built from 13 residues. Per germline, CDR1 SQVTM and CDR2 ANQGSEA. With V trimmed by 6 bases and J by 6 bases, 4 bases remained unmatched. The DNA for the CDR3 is TGCAGCGTGACTAGCGGGAGGGTCTTCGAGCAGTACTTC. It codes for CSVTSGRVFEQYF.

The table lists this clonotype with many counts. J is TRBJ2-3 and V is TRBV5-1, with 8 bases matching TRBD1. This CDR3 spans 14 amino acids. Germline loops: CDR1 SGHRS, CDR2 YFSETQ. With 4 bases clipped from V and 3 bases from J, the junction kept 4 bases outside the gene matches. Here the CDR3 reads CASSLGTGTDTQYF. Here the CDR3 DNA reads TGCGCCAGCAGCCTTGGGACAGGTACAGATACGCAGTATTTT.

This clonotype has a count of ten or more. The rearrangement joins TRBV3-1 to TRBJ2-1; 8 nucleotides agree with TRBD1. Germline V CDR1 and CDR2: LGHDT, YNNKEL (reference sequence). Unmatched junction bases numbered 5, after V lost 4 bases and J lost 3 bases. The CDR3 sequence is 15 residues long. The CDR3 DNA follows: TGTGCCAGCAGCCGCCAGGGGGCTTTCTACAATGAGCAGTTCTTC. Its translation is CASSRQGAFYNEQFF.

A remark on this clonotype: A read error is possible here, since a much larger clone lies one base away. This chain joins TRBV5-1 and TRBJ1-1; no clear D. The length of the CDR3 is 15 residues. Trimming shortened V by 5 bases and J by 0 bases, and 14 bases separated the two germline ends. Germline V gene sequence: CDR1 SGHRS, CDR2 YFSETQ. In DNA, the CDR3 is TGCGCCAGCAGGGATTCGAGAGGATTGAACACTGAAGCTTTCTTT. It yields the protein CASRDSRGLNTEAFF.

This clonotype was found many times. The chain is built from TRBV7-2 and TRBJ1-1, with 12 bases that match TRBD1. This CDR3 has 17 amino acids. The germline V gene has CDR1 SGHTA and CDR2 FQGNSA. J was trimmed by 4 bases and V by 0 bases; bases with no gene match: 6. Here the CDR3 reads CASSLARDRGRGTEAFF. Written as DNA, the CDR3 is TGTGCCAGCAGCTTAGCCCGGGACAGGGGGCGCGGCACTGAAGCTTTCTTT.

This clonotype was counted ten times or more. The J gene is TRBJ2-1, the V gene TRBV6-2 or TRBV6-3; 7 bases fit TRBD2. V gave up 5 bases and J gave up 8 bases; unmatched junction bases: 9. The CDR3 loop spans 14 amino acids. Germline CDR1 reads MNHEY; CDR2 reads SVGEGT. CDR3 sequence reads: CASSLRDYIDEQFF. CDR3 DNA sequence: TGTGCCAGCAGTCTCCGGGACTATATCGATGAGCAGTTCTTC.

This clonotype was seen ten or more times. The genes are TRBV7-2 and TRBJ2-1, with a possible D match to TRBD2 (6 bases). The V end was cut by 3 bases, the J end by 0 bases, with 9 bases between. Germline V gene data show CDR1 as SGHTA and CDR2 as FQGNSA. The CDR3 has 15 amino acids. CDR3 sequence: CASSFAGSSYNEQFF. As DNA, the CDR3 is TGTGCCAGCAGCTTTGCGGGGTCCTCCTACAATGAGCAGTTCTTC.

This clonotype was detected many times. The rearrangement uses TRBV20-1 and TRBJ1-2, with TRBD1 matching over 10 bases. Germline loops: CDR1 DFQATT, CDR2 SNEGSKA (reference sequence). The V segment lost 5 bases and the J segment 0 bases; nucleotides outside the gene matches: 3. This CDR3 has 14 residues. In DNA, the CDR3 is TGCAGTGCTTTCGGACAGGGGGCTAACTATGGCTACACCTTC. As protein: CSAFGQGANYGYTF.

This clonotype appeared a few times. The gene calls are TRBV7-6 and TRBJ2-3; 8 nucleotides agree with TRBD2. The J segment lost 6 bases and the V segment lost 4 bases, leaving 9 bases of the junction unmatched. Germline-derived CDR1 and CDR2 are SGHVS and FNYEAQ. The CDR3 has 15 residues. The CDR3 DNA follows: TGTGCCAGCAGCTCCGGGGGGGTCTTGTGGGATACGCAGTATTTT. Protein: CASSSGGVLWDTQYF.

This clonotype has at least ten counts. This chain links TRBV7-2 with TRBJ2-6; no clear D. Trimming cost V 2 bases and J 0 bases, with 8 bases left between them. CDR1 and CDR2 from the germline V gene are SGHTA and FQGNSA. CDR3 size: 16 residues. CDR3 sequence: CASSLYSDSGANVLTF. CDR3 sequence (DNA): TGTGCCAGCAGCTTATATTCGGACTCTGGGGCCAACGTCCTGACTTTC.

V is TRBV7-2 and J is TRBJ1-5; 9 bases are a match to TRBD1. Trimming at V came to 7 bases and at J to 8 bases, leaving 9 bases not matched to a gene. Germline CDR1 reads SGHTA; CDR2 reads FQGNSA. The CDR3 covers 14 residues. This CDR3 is CASTVQGAREPQHF. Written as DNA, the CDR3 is TGTGCCAGCACCGTACAGGGGGCTAGGGAGCCCCAGCATTTT.

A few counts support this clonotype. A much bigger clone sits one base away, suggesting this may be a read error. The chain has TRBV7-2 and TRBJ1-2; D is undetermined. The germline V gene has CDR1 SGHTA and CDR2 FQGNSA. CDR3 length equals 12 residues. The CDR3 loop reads CASTKSNHGYTF. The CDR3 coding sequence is TGTGCCAGCACCAAGTCTAACCATGGCTACACCTTC.

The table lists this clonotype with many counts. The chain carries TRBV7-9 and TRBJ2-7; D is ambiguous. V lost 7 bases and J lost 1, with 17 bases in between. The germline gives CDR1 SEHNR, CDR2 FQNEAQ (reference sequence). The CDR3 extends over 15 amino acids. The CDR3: CASTQTFGASYEQYF. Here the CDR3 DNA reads TGTGCCAGCACCCAAACCTTTGGAGCGTCCTACGAGCAGTACTTC. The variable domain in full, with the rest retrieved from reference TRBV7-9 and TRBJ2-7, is DTGVSQNPRHKITKRGQNVTFRCDPISEHNRLYWYRQTLGQGPEFLTYFQNEAQLEKSRLLSDRFSAERPKGSFSTLEIQRTEQGDSAMYLCASTQTFGASYEQYFGPGTRLTVT.

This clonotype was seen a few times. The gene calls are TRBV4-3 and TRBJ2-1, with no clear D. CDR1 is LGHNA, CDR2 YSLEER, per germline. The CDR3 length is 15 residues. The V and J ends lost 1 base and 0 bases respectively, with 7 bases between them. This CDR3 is CASSQGWSSYNEQFF. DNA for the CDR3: TGCGCCAGCAGCCAAGGCTGGAGCTCCTACAATGAGCAGTTCTTC.

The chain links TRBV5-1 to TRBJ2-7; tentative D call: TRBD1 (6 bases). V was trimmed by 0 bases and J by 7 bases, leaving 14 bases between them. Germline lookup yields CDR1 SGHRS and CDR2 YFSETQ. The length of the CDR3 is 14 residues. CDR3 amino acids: CASSLAGGSEEQYF. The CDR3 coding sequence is TGCGCCAGCAGCTTGGCTGGGGGCTCGGAGGAGCAGTACTTC.

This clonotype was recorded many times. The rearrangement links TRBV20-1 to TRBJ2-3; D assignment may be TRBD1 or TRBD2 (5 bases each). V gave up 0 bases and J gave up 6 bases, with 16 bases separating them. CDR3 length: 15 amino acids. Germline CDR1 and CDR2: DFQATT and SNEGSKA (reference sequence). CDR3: CSARDLGARGDTQYF. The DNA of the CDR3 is TGCAGTGCTAGAGATTTAGGGGCGCGAGGGGATACGCAGTATTTT.

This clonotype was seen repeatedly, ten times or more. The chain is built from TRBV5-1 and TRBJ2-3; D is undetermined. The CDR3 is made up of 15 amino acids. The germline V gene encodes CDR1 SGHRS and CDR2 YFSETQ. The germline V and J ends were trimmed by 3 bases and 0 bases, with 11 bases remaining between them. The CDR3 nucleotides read TGCGCCAGCAGCTATCGTAGCACTAGCACAGATACGCAGTATTTT. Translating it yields CASSYRSTSTDTQYF.

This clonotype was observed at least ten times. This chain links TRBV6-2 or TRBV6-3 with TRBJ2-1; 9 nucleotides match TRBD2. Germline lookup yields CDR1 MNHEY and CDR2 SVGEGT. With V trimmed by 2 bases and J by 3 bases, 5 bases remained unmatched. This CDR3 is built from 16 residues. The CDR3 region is CASSYGLAGDYNEQFF. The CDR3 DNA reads TGTGCCAGCAGTTACGGGTTAGCGGGAGACTACAATGAGCAGTTCTTC.

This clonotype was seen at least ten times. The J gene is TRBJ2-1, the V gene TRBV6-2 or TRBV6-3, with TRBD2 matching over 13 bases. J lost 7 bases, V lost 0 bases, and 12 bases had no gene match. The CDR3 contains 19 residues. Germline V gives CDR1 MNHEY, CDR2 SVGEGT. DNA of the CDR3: TGTGCCAGCAGTTACTCAACTAGCGGGGGGGCCCGGGTCGGAAATGAGCAGTTCTTC. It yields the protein CASSYSTSGGARVGNEQFF.

Here the CDR3 DNA reads TGTGCCAGCAGTTTGTTTGGGACAGGGTCTCGCTCCGGCTATGGCTACACCTTC. This gives the protein CASSLFGTGSRSGYGYTF. The chain couples TRBV28 to TRBJ1-2, with 9 bases fitting TRBD1. Germline V CDR1 and CDR2: MDHEN, SYDVKM. V lost 3 bases to trimming and J lost 4 bases; unmatched junction nucleotides: 15. This CDR3 has 18 amino acids.

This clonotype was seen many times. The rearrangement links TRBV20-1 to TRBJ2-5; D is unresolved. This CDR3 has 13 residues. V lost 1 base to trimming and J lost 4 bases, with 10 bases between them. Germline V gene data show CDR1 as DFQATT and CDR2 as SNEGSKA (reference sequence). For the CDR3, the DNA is TGCAGTGCTAGAGGAGTCTCTATAGAGACCCAGTACTTC. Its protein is CSARGVSIETQYF.

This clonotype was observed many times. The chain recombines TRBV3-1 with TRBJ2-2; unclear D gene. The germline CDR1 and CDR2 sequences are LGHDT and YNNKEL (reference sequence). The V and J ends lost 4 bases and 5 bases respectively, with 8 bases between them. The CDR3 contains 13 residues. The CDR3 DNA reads TGTGCCAGCAGCCCCGTCAGTACCGGGGAGCTGTTTTTT. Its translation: CASSPVSTGELFF. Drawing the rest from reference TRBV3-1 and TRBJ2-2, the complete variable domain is DTAVSQTPKYLVTQMGNDKSIKCEQNLGHDTMYWYKQDSKKFLKIMFSYNNKELIINETVPNRFSPKSPDKAHLNLHINSLELGDSAVYFCASSPVSTGELFFGEGSRLTVL.

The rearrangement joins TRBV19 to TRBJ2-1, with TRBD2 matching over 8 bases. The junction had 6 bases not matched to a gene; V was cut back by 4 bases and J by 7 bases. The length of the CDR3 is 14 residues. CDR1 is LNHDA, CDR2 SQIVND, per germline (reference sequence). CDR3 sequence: CASSREAGVNEQFF. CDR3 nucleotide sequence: TGTGCCAGTAGTAGAGAAGCGGGAGTGAATGAGCAGTTCTTC.

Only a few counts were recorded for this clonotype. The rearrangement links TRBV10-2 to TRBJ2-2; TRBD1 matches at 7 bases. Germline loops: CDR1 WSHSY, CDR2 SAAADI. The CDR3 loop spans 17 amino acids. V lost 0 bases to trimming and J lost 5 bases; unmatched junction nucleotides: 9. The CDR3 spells CASSESRTGLGTGELFF. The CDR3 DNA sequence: TGCGCCAGCAGTGAGTCGAGGACAGGCCTAGGGACCGGGGAGCTGTTTTTT.

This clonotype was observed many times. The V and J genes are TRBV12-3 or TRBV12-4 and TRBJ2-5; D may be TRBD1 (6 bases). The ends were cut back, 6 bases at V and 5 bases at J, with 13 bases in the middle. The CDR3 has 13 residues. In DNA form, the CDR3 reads TGTGCCAGCAGCACAGGGTCAGGCGAGACCCAGTACTTC. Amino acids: CASSTGSGETQYF.

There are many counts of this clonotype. CDR3 residues: CASTTWSAYNEQFF. The CDR3 bases are TGTGCCAGCACTACCTGGAGCGCCTACAATGAGCAGTTCTTC. The J gene is TRBJ2-1, the V gene TRBV28; D gene ambiguous. Looked up from germline, CDR1 is MDHEN and CDR2 is SYDVKM. Trimming shortened V by 7 bases and J by 2 bases, and 12 bases separated the two germline ends. The CDR3 contains 14 residues.

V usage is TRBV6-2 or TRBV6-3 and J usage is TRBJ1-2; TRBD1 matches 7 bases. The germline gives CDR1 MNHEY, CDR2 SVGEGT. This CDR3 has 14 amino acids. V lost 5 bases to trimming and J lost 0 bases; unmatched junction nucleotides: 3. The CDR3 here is CASSDRAPNYGYTF. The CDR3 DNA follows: TGTGCCAGCAGTGACAGGGCCCCTAACTATGGCTACACCTTC.

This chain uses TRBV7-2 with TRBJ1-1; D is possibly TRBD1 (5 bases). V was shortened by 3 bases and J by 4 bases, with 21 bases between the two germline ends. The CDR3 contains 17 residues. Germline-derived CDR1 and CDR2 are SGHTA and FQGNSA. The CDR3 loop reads CASSFVGGEGGSTEAFF. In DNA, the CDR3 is TGTGCCAGCAGCTTTGTGGGGGGGGAGGGAGGGAGCACTGAAGCTTTCTTT.

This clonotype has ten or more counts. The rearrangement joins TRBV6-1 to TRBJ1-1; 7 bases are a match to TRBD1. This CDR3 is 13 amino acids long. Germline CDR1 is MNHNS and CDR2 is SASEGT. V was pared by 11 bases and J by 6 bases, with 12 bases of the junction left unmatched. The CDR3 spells CAAHRGSLPEAFF. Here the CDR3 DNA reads TGTGCCGCTCACAGGGGAAGTTTACCTGAAGCTTTCTTT.

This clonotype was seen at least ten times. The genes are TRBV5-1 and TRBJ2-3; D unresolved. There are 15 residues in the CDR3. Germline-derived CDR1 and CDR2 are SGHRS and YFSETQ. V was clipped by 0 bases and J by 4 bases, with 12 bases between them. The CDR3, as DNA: TGCGCCAGCAGCTTGGGACGCTCACTGGCAGATACGCAGTATTTT. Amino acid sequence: CASSLGRSLADTQYF.

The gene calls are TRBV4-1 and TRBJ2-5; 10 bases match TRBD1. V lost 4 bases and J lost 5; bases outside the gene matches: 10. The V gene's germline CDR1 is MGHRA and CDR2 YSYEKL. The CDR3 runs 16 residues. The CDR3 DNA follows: TGCGCCAGCAGCCGTGGACAGGGGGAGGCAGATGAGACCCAGTACTTC. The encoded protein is CASSRGQGEADETQYF.